The entry that follows covers one TCR beta chain sequence. This specimen belongs to a study of T-cell reconstitution after alpha-beta-depleted transplantation in children. The CDR3 runs to 15 residues. V lost 4 bases and J 2 bases, leaving 13 bases between the germline ends. Germline V gene lookup returns CDR1 LGHNA and CDR2 YSLEER. Unique molecular identifiers were incorporated into the prepared TCRbeta library. Each CDR3 protein is one row after TCRdb ran MiXCR on the PCR reads. Of about 500,000 distinct CDR3 sequences in the sample, about 30% were seen once. The sample here was PBMCs from the stem cell graft donor, taken from the stem cell graft. The origin of this receptor is a human donor who donated a stem cell graft to a child with aplastic anemia. This chain links TRBV4-3 with TRBJ2-3, with D possibly TRBD1 on 6 matching bases. The DNA for the CDR3 is TGCGCCAGCAGCCCGCTCGGGACAAACACAGATACGCAGTATTTT. This encodes CASSPLGTNTDTQYF.